These 19 T cell receptor beta chains were sequenced from one sample in a study of T cell repertoires in cytomegalovirus infection. From the reads, TCRdb called clonotypes with MiXCR, one entry per CDR3 protein. This table has 500,000 or so distinct CDR3 sequences, 16% appearing once. Material: CD8+ T cells from PBMCs. Every receptor here comes from a human donor in good health (CMV status not recorded). Some clones in this sample may be carry-over from other donors' samples.

This clonotype was observed many times. The gene calls are TRBV7-2 and TRBJ2-1, with D unclear. In germline, CDR1 is SGHTA, CDR2 FQGNSA. CDR3 size: 13 residues. Trimming shortened V by 8 bases and J by 8 bases, and 16 bases separated the two germline ends. The DNA for the CDR3 is TGTGCCAGCCGAGGAGTTGGTTTGGATGAGCAGTTCTTC. It is translated as CASRGVGLDEQFF.

The genes are TRBV12-5 and TRBJ1-3; 7 nucleotides match TRBD1. Germline loops: CDR1 LGHNT, CDR2 FRNRAP. V lost 2 bases and J lost 8; bases outside the gene matches: 6. The CDR3 is made up of 14 amino acids. Here the CDR3 reads CASGLPGGLDTIYF. CDR3 coding DNA: TGTGCTAGTGGTTTGCCAGGGGGTCTAGACACCATATATTTT.

This clonotype was observed many times. The V call is TRBV7-7, the J call TRBJ2-5, with D perhaps matching TRBD1 (6 bases). CDR1 is SSHAT and CDR2 is FNYEAQ in the germline V gene (reference sequence). The CDR3 extends over 15 amino acids. V lost 1 base to trimming and J lost 5 bases, with 14 bases between them. CDR3 DNA: TGTGCCAGCAGCTTAGGGCAGGGGATTTTTGAGACCCAGTACTTC. Protein product: CASSLGQGIFETQYF. Variable domain in full (rest from reference TRBV7-7 and TRBJ2-5): GAGVSQSPRYKVTKRGQDVTLRCDPISSHATLYWYQQALGQGPEFLTYFNYEAQPDKSGLPSDRFSAERPEGSISTLTIQRTEQRDSAMYRCASSLGQGIFETQYFGPGTRLLVL.

In its sample, this clonotype was seen a few times. This chain connects TRBV15 to TRBJ1-6; the D gene is possibly TRBD1 (6 bases). V was clipped by 0 bases and J by 7 bases, with 13 bases between them. The CDR3 has 16 amino acids. Per germline, CDR1 LNHNV and CDR2 YYDKDF (reference sequence). The CDR3 reads CATSRERDIGNSPLHF. In nucleotides, the CDR3 is TGTGCCACCAGCAGAGAAAGGGACATAGGGAATTCACCCCTCCACTTT.

This clonotype was counted at least ten times. The gene calls are TRBV7-3 and TRBJ2-7, with 8 bases that match TRBD1. The CDR3 loop spans 13 amino acids. V dropped 2 bases and J dropped 7; count of bases not matched to a gene: 4. Germline V gene data show CDR1 as SGHTA and CDR2 as FQGTGA. The CDR3 reads CASSLDRGLEQYF. The CDR3 nucleotides read TGTGCCAGCAGCTTAGACAGGGGCCTTGAGCAGTACTTC. Full variable domain (outside the CDR3, taken from reference TRBV7-3 and TRBJ2-7): GAGVSQTPSNKVTEKGKYVELRCDPISGHTALYWYRQSLGQGPEFLIYFQGTGAADDSGLPNDRFFAVRPEGSVSTLKIQRTERGDSAVYLCASSLDRGLEQYFGPGTRLTVT.

The table lists this clonotype with many counts. This chain connects TRBV6-1 to TRBJ1-6, with 8 bases matching TRBD1. CDR3 size: 16 residues. CDR1 MNHNS and CDR2 SASEGT come from the germline V gene. The junction had 6 bases not matched to a gene; V was cut back by 6 bases and J by 2 bases. The CDR3 here is CASSHDRGPYNSPLHF. DNA for the CDR3: TGTGCCAGCAGCCATGACAGGGGTCCCTATAATTCACCCCTCCACTTT.

With respect to this clonotype: A much bigger clone sits one base away, suggesting this may be a read error. V is TRBV7-9 and J is TRBJ1-1; 9 nucleotides agree with TRBD1. Germline V gene data show CDR1 as SEHNR and CDR2 as FQNEAQ (reference sequence). The CDR3 totals 15 residues. The CDR3 bases are TGTGCCAGCAGCCGGACAGGGGAACCTTCGGGTGAAGATTTCTTT. It is translated as CASSRTGEPSGEDFF.

The V and J genes are TRBV12-5 and TRBJ1-4; D is possibly TRBD1 (5 bases). This CDR3 has 16 amino acids. Per the germline V gene, CDR1 is LGHNT and CDR2 is FRNRAP. Trimming left V 2 bases short and J 2 bases short, with 12 bases between. The CDR3 loop is CASGLRREGTNEKLFF. The CDR3 DNA reads TGTGCTAGTGGTTTGCGCAGGGAGGGCACTAATGAAAAACTGTTTTTT.

The chain combines TRBV28 with TRBJ1-1, with D maybe TRBD1 (5 bases). The V gene lost 5 bases and the J gene lost 1 base, with 20 bases spanning the gap. This CDR3 spans 17 amino acids. Looked up from germline, CDR1 is MDHEN and CDR2 is SYDVKM. In DNA, the CDR3 is TGTGCCAGCAGTACGATCCCGGGGGGGAACGAGAACACTGAAGCTTTCTTT. Protein sequence: CASSTIPGGNENTEAFF. Combining the CDR3 with reference TRBV28 and TRBJ1-1 gives the whole variable domain DVKVTQSSRYLVKRTGEKVFLECVQDMDHENMFWYRQDPGLGLRLIYFSYDVKMKEKGDIPEGYSVSREKKERFSLILESASTNQTSMYLCASSTIPGGNENTEAFFGQGTRLTVV.

This clonotype was counted ten times or more. V gene TRBV12-3 or TRBV12-4 combines with J gene TRBJ2-7, with 8 bases aligning to TRBD1. The V gene end was trimmed by 2 bases and the J gene end by 3 bases; junction bases not matched to a gene: 3. This CDR3 is built from 14 residues. CDR3 loop: CASSLTTGGYEQYF. CDR3 sequence (DNA): TGTGCCAGCAGTTTAACCACAGGGGGCTACGAGCAGTACTTC.

This clonotype turned up a few times. The J gene is TRBJ2-2, the V gene TRBV28; D gene unclear. The CDR3 extends over 15 amino acids. Germline values: CDR1 MDHEN, CDR2 SYDVKM. V was trimmed by 5 bases and J by 1 base, leaving 11 bases between them. CDR3 nucleotides: TGTGCCAGCAGTGGAACCGGCGTGAACACCGGGGAGCTGTTTTTT. Translated, it gives CASSGTGVNTGELFF.

The table lists this clonotype with many counts. The genes are TRBV12-3 or TRBV12-4 and TRBJ2-7, with TRBD2 matching 13 bases. This CDR3 comprises 17 residues. J gave up 2 bases and V 6 bases, and 10 bases lay outside the gene matches. CDR3 sequence (DNA): TGTGCCAGCAGCCCGGGACTAGCGGGGTCGGGTCCCTACGAGCAGTACTTC. Translation: CASSPGLAGSGPYEQYF.

This clonotype was seen many times. This rearrangement joins TRBV12-3 or TRBV12-4 to TRBJ2-2; TRBD1 agrees at 8 bases. V was clipped by 5 bases and J by 2 bases; unmatched bases: 4. There are 15 residues in the CDR3. The DNA of the CDR3 is TGTGCCAGCAGTGGGGACAGGCGAAACACCGGGGAGCTGTTTTTT. It yields the protein CASSGDRRNTGELFF.

In DNA form, the CDR3 reads TGTGCCAGTAAGGACAGGGGATCACATCAGCCCCAGCATTTT. Translating it yields CASKDRGSHQPQHF. This chain connects TRBV19 to TRBJ1-5, with 9 nucleotides matching TRBD1. V shed 7 bases and J 5 bases; nucleotides not matched to a gene: 6. This CDR3 region has 14 residues. CDR1 is LNHDA and CDR2 is SQIVND in the germline V gene (reference sequence).

This clonotype was found many times. The chain carries TRBV7-2 and TRBJ1-2, with a weak D call TRBD1 (6 bases). V gave up 2 bases and J gave up 7 bases, with 8 bases separating them. CDR1 is SGHTA, CDR2 FQGNSA, per germline. The CDR3 totals 12 residues. The CDR3, as DNA: TGTGCCAGCAGCTTATGGGGGCTTGGCTACACCTTC. It encodes CASSLWGLGYTF. The complete variable domain, with remaining parts taken from reference TRBV7-2 and TRBJ1-2, reads GAGVSQSPSNKVTEKGKDVELRCDPISGHTALYWYRQSLGQGLEFLIYFQGNSAPDKSGLPSDRFSAERTGGSVSTLTIQRTQQEDSAVYLCASSLWGLGYTFGSGTRLTVV.

This clonotype was seen a few times. CDR3 protein: CASSLGTTLATQYF. The DNA for the CDR3 is TGTGCCAGCAGTTTGGGGACTACTCTGGCCACGCAGTATTTT. The gene calls are TRBV28 and TRBJ2-3, with 7 bases fitting TRBD2. The trim removed 3 bases at V and 9 bases at J, leaving 9 bases unmatched. The length of the CDR3 is 14 residues. Germline assignment: CDR1 MDHEN and CDR2 SYDVKM.

The sample holds many counts of this clonotype. The V and J genes are TRBV10-3 and TRBJ1-4; perhaps TRBD1 as D (5 bases). Looked up from germline, CDR1 is ENHRY and CDR2 is SYGVKD. The CDR3 is 15 residues long. Trimming cost V 0 bases and J 4 bases, with 9 bases left between them. CDR3 sequence reads: CAISESRGGNEKLFF. In nucleotides, the CDR3 is TGTGCCATCAGTGAGTCAAGGGGAGGTAATGAAAAACTGTTTTTT.

Regarding this clonotype: A read error may explain this, as a much larger clone is one base away. No conserved phenylalanine or tryptophan is present at the end of the CDR3, so a read error is the likely explanation. The chain has TRBV4-1 and TRBJ2-1, with TRBD2 identical over 8 bases. With 2 bases clipped from V and 2 bases from J, the junction kept 8 bases outside the gene matches. The CDR3 runs to 17 residues. Germline CDR1 is MGHRA and CDR2 is YSYEKL. The CDR3 loop reads CASSQRTSGGAYNEQFL. The CDR3 DNA sequence: TGCGCCAGCAGCCAACGCACTAGCGGAGGAGCCTACAATGAGCAGTTCTTA.

V is TRBV27 and J is TRBJ1-4; D gene uncertain. V lost 6 bases, J lost 7 bases, and 9 bases lay in between. Germline values: CDR1 MNHEY, CDR2 SMNVEV (reference sequence). The CDR3 totals 12 residues. The CDR3 nucleotides are TGTGCCAGCAGCCTACCTTCTGAAAAACTGTTTTTT. Its protein product is CASSLPSEKLFF.